One and the same sample provided the 10 T cell receptor beta chains below, sequenced in a study of T cell responses to AZD1222 COVID-19 vaccine. Clones were sequenced by immunoSEQ multiplex PCR, and TCRdb holds only the in-frame ones, with some missing. The table records 150,000 to 200,000 clones, 85% to 95% of them present only once. Sequencing was performed on peripheral blood, taken 28 days after the second AZD1222 dose. These receptors originate from an adult who received the AZD1222 COVID-19 vaccine.

The V and J genes are TRBV19 and TRBJ2-1, with no clear D. This CDR3 region has 11 residues. Trimming pared 7 bases from V and 9 bases from J, leaving 10 bases between. Looked up from germline, CDR1 is LNHDA and CDR2 is SQIVND (reference sequence). The CDR3 reads CASTRDREQFF. The CDR3 region has the DNA TGTGCCAGTACCCGAGACCGTGAGCAGTTCTTC.

V gene TRBV18 combines with J gene TRBJ2-5; D not certain. The CDR3 is 13 residues long. Trimming took off 3 bases at V and 1 base at J, with 6 bases between the two ends. The germline CDR1 and CDR2 sequences are KGHSH and LQKENI. CDR3 region: CASSPGSQETQYF. The CDR3 region has the DNA TGTGCCAGCTCACCGGGCAGCCAAGAGACCCAGTACTTC.

The chain couples TRBV6-5 to TRBJ1-5; the match to TRBD1 covers 8 bases. The V gene's germline CDR1 is MNHEY and CDR2 SVGAGI. The V gene end was trimmed by 6 bases and the J gene end by 5 bases; junction bases not matched to a gene: 3. CDR3 length equals 13 residues. The chain's CDR3 is CASRGQGHQPQHF. CDR3 nucleotides: TGTGCCAGCAGAGGACAGGGTCATCAGCCCCAGCATTTT.

Only one count was recorded for this clone. The chain combines TRBV15 with TRBJ1-3; tentatively, D is TRBD1 (5 bases). Germline V gene sequence: CDR1 LNHNV, CDR2 YYDKDF (reference sequence). There are 13 residues in the CDR3. V dropped 7 bases and J dropped 4 bases, with 11 bases sitting between them. This CDR3 is CATTRDVGNTIYF. CDR3 DNA: TGTGCCACCACCCGGGACGTAGGAAACACCATATATTTT.

The genes are TRBV5-1 and TRBJ1-5; D might be TRBD1 (5 bases). Trimming left V 0 bases short and J 2 bases short, with 9 bases between. The germline V gene encodes CDR1 SGHRS and CDR2 YFSETQ. The CDR3 loop spans 15 amino acids. The CDR3 DNA follows: TGCGCCAGCAGCTTGGGAGGGGTTGGCAATCAGCCCCAGCATTTT. Translating it yields CASSLGGVGNQPQHF.

This chain links TRBV18 with TRBJ1-1; the D is unclear. The CDR3 runs 12 residues. The V end was cut by 0 bases, the J end by 6 bases, with 5 bases between. The germline gives CDR1 KGHSH, CDR2 LQKENI. CDR3 sequence reads: CASSPPTAEAFF. The CDR3 nucleotides are TGTGCCAGCTCACCACCGACGGCTGAAGCTTTCTTT.

This clone was recorded only once. Here the CDR3 DNA reads TGTGCCAGCAGTCAAGGGGAGAACACTGAAGCTTTCTTT. Amino acid sequence: CASSQGENTEAFF. The rearrangement uses TRBV2 and TRBJ1-1; D may be TRBD1 (5 bases). The CDR3 spans 13 residues. Germline V gives CDR1 SNHLY, CDR2 FYNNEI. Trimming shortened V by 5 bases and J by 1 base, and 8 bases separated the two germline ends.

This chain links TRBV4-1 with TRBJ2-2; maybe TRBD1 (6 bases). V lost 3 bases, J lost 6 bases, and 17 bases lay in between. Germline V CDR1 and CDR2: MGHRA, YSYEKL. The CDR3 runs 16 residues. CDR3 sequence (DNA): TGCGCCAGCAGCCATCCCACAGGGCGAGGTCCCGGGGAGCTGTTTTTT. Protein sequence: CASSHPTGRGPGELFF.

The J gene is TRBJ2-1, the V gene TRBV10-3, with no clear D. Germline-derived CDR1 and CDR2 are ENHRY and SYGVKD. The CDR3 has 11 amino acids. Between the trimmed V and J ends, which lost 4 bases and 5 bases, there was a span of 3 bases. The CDR3 sequence: CAISGDNEQFF. For the CDR3, the DNA is TGTGCCATCAGTGGAGACAATGAGCAGTTCTTC.

The table lists this clone with a count of one. The chain recombines TRBV28 with TRBJ1-1, with D perhaps matching TRBD1 (5 bases). The CDR3 totals 17 residues. V lost 4 bases, J lost 0 bases, and 18 bases lay in between. Germline CDR1 and CDR2: MDHEN and SYDVKM. The CDR3 here is CASSYGRGRRMNTEAFF. Written as DNA, the CDR3 is TGTGCCAGCAGTTATGGGCGGGGGAGAAGAATGAACACTGAAGCTTTCTTT.